This TCR beta chain was identified in a study of quantifying T cell responses using KT2 cells. Study context: TCR alpha and beta constant-region primers primed reverse transcription of RNA.

V was shortened by 3 bases and J by 13 bases, with 18 bases between the two germline ends. Germline V gene sequence: CDR1 KGHSH, CDR2 LQKENI. This CDR3 is built from 13 residues. This clonotype was found many times. Each cDNA got a UMI-containing oligo ligated at its 3' end. An equimolar mix of RC1.1 and RC1.2 primed the beta chain across TRBC1 and TRBC2. MiXCR was run by TCRdb on the UMI-ligation and nested PCR reads, yielding one entry per CDR3 protein. Here the sample spans 25,000 to 35,000 distinct CDR3 sequences, under 13% being singletons. Known numbers of the T cell clone KT2 were added to PBMC.

This chain connects TRBV18 to TRBJ1-1; D is unclear. Source material: PBMCs spiked with cells of the T cell clone KT2. The clonotype originates from a human donor. The CDR3 loop reads CASSPQDGSLGFF. Here the CDR3 DNA reads TGTGCCAGCTCACCCCAAGACGGGTCTCTTGGTTTCTTT.